This T cell receptor beta chain was sequenced for a study of blood T cell repertoires in COVID-19. This CDR3 has 13 amino acids. Trimming shortened V by 6 bases and J by 1 base, and 9 bases separated the two germline ends. Germline CDR1 KGHSH, CDR2 LQKENI. The repertoire was sequenced with immunoSEQ multiplex PCR; TCRdb's copy has only in-frame clones and lacks some. The table includes more than 95,000 clones, about four fifths detected once. The sequence was collected from a man aged 35 to 55 with active or convalescent COVID-19. This rearrangement joins TRBV18 to TRBJ1-1; tentatively, D is TRBD1 (5 bases). The specimen was peripheral blood. The CDR3 DNA reads TGTGCCAGCTCCATTACAGGGAACACTGAAGCTTTCTTT. Its protein is CASSITGNTEAFF. Full variable domain (remainder filled in from reference TRBV18 and TRBJ1-1): NAGVMQNPRHLVRRRGQEARLRCSPMKGHSHVYWYRQLPEEGLKFMVYLQKENIIDESGMPKERFSAEFPKEGPSILRIQQVVRGDSAAYFCASSITGNTEAFFGQGTRLTVV.